This T cell receptor beta chain was sequenced during a study of Graves' ophthalmopathy and Graves' hyperthyroidism. Transcripts of RNA were the source for amplifying TCR beta CDR3 regions. The first round was an RT-PCR with HTBI primers, and the second round was a multiplex PCR. TCRdb redid the calling of the multiplex PCR reads with MiXCR, one entry per CDR3 protein. The table includes 600,000 to 950,000 distinct CDR3 sequences, roughly two fifths detected once. This clonotype was found many times. V gave up 2 bases and J gave up 1 base, with 5 bases separating them. This CDR3 is 13 amino acids long. Germline V gene lookup returns CDR1 SEHNR and CDR2 FQNEAQ (reference sequence).

The sequence was obtained from an adult man with Graves' ophthalmopathy. Sequencing used peripheral blood. This chain joins TRBV7-9 and TRBJ2-5; no clear D gene. CDR3 nucleotide sequence: TGTGCCAGCAGCTTAAGGCTCCAAGAGACCCAGTACTTC. Its translation: CASSLRLQETQYF.